This T cell receptor beta chain is drawn from a study of post-analysis software for immune sequencing data. Unique molecular identifiers were present in the TCR beta cDNA libraries. TCRdb reprocessed the PCR reads with MiXCR, giving one entry per CDR3 protein. There are fewer than 850,000 distinct CDR3 sequences in the sample; roughly 29% occur only once, and under 0.7% lies in the top ten. This clonotype was observed a handful of times. The antigen is not known. Study-level results: Elevated frequency relative to controls characterized several TRBV segments in patients, TRBV5-6, TRBV5-1 and TRBV20-1 among them. Relative to controls, patients with multiple sclerosis showed significantly lower normalized Chao1 diversity.

In germline, CDR1 is SGHVS, CDR2 FNYEAQ. V was cut by 4 bases and J by 3 bases, with 6 bases left in between. The length of the CDR3 is 12 residues. The sequenced sample consisted of blood. V gene TRBV7-6 combines with J gene TRBJ1-1; no reliable D call. The clonotype comes from a girl aged 10-17 years with multiple sclerosis. This CDR3 is CASSSVDTEAFF. The CDR3 nucleotides are TGTGCCAGCAGCTCGGTCGACACTGAAGCTTTCTTT. The variable domain in full, with the rest retrieved from reference TRBV7-6 and TRBJ1-1, is GAGVSQSPRYKVTKRGQDVALRCDPISGHVSLYWYRQALGQGPEFLTYFNYEAQQDKSGLPNDRFSAERPEGSISTLTIQRTEQRDSAMYRCASSSVDTEAFFGQGTRLTVV.